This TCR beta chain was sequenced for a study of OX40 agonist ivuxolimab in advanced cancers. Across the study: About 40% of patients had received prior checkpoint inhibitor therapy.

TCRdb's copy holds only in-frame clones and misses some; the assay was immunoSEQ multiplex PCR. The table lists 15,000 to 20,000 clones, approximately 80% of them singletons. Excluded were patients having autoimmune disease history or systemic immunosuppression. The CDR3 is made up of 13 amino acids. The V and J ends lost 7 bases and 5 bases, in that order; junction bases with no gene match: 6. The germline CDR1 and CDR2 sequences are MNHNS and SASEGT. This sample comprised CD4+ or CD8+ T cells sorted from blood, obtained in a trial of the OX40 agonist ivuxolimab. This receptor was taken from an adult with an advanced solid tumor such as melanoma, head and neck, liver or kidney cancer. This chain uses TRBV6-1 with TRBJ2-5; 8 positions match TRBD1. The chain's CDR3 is CASTRTGWETQYF. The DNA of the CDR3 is TGTGCCAGCACCCGGACAGGGTGGGAGACCCAGTACTTC.